The 17 T cell receptor beta chains in this list originate from one sample, sequenced in a study of T cell responses to AZD1222 COVID-19 vaccine. Libraries were prepared by immunoSEQ multiplex PCR; TCRdb keeps only in-frame clonotypes and omits some of them. The sample records 100,000 to 150,000 clones, 70% to 90% being singletons. Sequencing used peripheral blood, obtained on day 0 of AZD1222 vaccination. The receptors derive from an adult in good health.

This clone showed up just once. The CDR3 sequence: CASSPGTGDTQYF. CDR3 coding DNA: TGTGCCAGCTCACCCGGCACGGGAGATACGCAGTATTTT. The rearrangement joins TRBV18 to TRBJ2-3; D not resolved. The CDR3 contains 13 residues. The germline CDR1 and CDR2 sequences are KGHSH and LQKENI. Trimming stripped 3 bases from V and 5 bases from J, with 9 bases between.

The rearrangement links TRBV7-8 to TRBJ2-5, with 11 nucleotides matching TRBD2. The germline gives CDR1 SGHVS, CDR2 FQNEAQ. There are 16 residues in the CDR3. The J segment lost 1 base and the V segment lost 6 bases, leaving 7 bases of the junction unmatched. CDR3 in amino acids: CASRNLAGGGQETQYF. The CDR3 bases are TGTGCCAGCAGAAATCTAGCGGGAGGCGGCCAAGAGACCCAGTACTTC.

This rearrangement joins TRBV10-1 to TRBJ1-5, with D perhaps matching TRBD1 (6 bases). V lost 8 bases, J lost 0 bases, and 14 bases lay in between. The CDR3 is 15 residues long. Germline V gene lookup returns CDR1 WNHNN and CDR2 SYGVQD (reference sequence). CDR3 nucleotide sequence: TGCGCCAGCGCGTCAGGGGACTATAGCAATCAGCCCCAGCATTTT. It specifies CASASGDYSNQPQHF.

The chain uses TRBV5-1 and TRBJ2-3; 8 bases agree with TRBD1. J gave up 3 bases and V 4 bases, and 10 bases lay outside the gene matches. CDR3 length: 16 amino acids. Germline lookup yields CDR1 SGHRS and CDR2 YFSETQ. CDR3 protein: CASSTPTGAGTDTQYF. CDR3 in DNA: TGCGCCAGCAGCACCCCGACAGGGGCAGGGACAGATACGCAGTATTTT.

The genes are TRBV4-3 and TRBJ2-3; D is undetermined. From germline, CDR1 is LGHNA and CDR2 YSLEER. The V and J ends lost 0 bases and 4 bases respectively, with 14 bases between them. The CDR3 has 16 residues. The CDR3 DNA reads TGCGCCAGCAGCCAAGACCGGCCCGTTACTGCAGATACGCAGTATTTT. Translated: CASSQDRPVTADTQYF.

The chain joins TRBV24-1 to TRBJ1-2; D is ambiguous. V lost 0 bases to trimming and J lost 0 bases, with 7 bases between them. The CDR3 totals 15 residues. From germline, CDR1 is KGHDR and CDR2 SFDVKD. The CDR3 DNA sequence: TGTGCCACCAGTGATTTGCGGGCGACTAACTATGGCTACACCTTC. It translates to CATSDLRATNYGYTF.

V is TRBV5-6 and J is TRBJ2-4; D possibly uses TRBD1 or TRBD2 (6 bases each). Germline V CDR1 and CDR2: SGHDT, YYEEEE. Trimming removed 6 bases at V and 0 bases at J, with 19 bases between. CDR3 length: 17 amino acids. CDR3 sequence reads: CASTQGFWGVAKNIQYF. The DNA of the CDR3 is TGTGCCAGCACCCAGGGGTTTTGGGGGGTAGCCAAAAACATTCAGTACTTC.

This sequence joins TRBV12-3 or TRBV12-4 and TRBJ2-5, with 7 bases aligning to TRBD1. With 6 bases clipped from V and 1 base from J, the junction kept 2 bases outside the gene matches. This CDR3 has 13 amino acids. As DNA, the CDR3 is TGTGCCAGCAGCTGGGACAGCCAAGAGACCCAGTACTTC. This encodes CASSWDSQETQYF.

This clone was seen a few times. V gene TRBV6-6 combines with J gene TRBJ1-2; TRBD1 aligns across 8 bases. Germline lookup yields CDR1 MNHNY and CDR2 SVGAGI (reference sequence). This CDR3 has 15 residues. V shed 5 bases, J shed 6 bases, and the junction held 11 bases outside the gene matches. The CDR3 is CASSPPVDRVDGYTF. As DNA, the CDR3 is TGTGCCAGCAGTCCCCCAGTGGACAGGGTTGATGGCTACACCTTC.

The chain combines TRBV7-2 with TRBJ2-7, with 9 bases that match TRBD1. Per the germline V gene, CDR1 is SGHTA and CDR2 is FQGNSA. V gave up 5 bases and J gave up 6 bases; unmatched junction bases: 11. This CDR3 is 15 amino acids long. The DNA of the CDR3 is TGTGCCAGCAGCCGCACCGGGACAGGGTCTATCGAGCAGTACTTC. This sequence encodes CASSRTGTGSIEQYF.

CDR3 sequence: CASRAQGQETQYF. The CDR3 DNA reads TGTGCCAGCAGGGCCCAGGGGCAAGAGACCCAGTACTTC. The V and J genes are TRBV2 and TRBJ2-5; a weak D match, TRBD1 (6 bases). The CDR3 spans 13 residues. V lost 6 bases to trimming and J lost 2 bases, with 10 bases between them. CDR1 and CDR2 (germline): SNHLY, FYNNEI.

This clone has just one count. The chain links TRBV7-8 to TRBJ2-7, with TRBD2 identical over 7 bases. In germline, CDR1 is SGHVS, CDR2 FQNEAQ. The CDR3 spans 17 residues. J was trimmed by 0 bases and V by 5 bases; bases with no gene match: 13. The CDR3 region is CASSPRRLAGASYEQYF. The DNA of the CDR3 is TGTGCCAGCAGCCCTCGAAGACTGGCGGGAGCCTCCTACGAGCAGTACTTC.

The genes are TRBV7-3 and TRBJ1-2, with TRBD1 matching 7 bases. The J segment lost 3 bases and the V segment lost 5 bases, leaving 6 bases of the junction unmatched. Germline V gene data show CDR1 as SGHTA and CDR2 as FQGTGA. The CDR3 is made up of 14 amino acids. The CDR3 reads CASSRGPDDYGYTF. DNA of the CDR3: TGTGCCAGCAGCAGGGGGCCGGATGACTATGGCTACACCTTC. Drawing the rest from reference TRBV7-3 and TRBJ1-2, the complete variable domain is GAGVSQTPSNKVTEKGKYVELRCDPISGHTALYWYRQSLGQGPEFLIYFQGTGAADDSGLPNDRFFAVRPEGSVSTLKIQRTERGDSAVYLCASSRGPDDYGYTFGSGTRLTVV.

The genes are TRBV7-2 and TRBJ2-5, with D perhaps TRBD1 (5 bases). The ends were cut back, 4 bases at V and 1 base at J, with 25 bases in the middle. Germline V gene data show CDR1 as SGHTA and CDR2 as FQGNSA. The CDR3 is 19 residues long. The chain's CDR3 is CASSSSPQRQPMVQETQYF. DNA for the CDR3: TGTGCCAGCAGCTCCTCCCCCCAGAGACAGCCGATGGTCCAAGAGACCCAGTACTTC.

Notes on this clone: One end of the junction is discordant with germline, which a read error may explain. The chain carries TRBV11-3 and TRBJ2-7; tentatively, D is TRBD2 (6 bases). Germline V gene data show CDR1 as SGHNT and CDR2 as YENEEA. The CDR3 runs to 14 residues. CDR3 residues: CASCLAASSYEQYF. The DNA for the CDR3 is TGTGCCAGCTGCTTAGCGGCGAGCTCCTACGAGCAGTACTTC. Complete variable domain (other parts from reference TRBV11-3 and TRBJ2-7): EAGVVQSPRYKIIEKKQPVAFWCNPISGHNTLYWYLQNLGQGPELLIRYENEEAVDDSQLPKDRFSAERLKGVDSTLKIQPAELGDSAVYLCASCLAASSYEQYFGPGTRLTVT.

The chain links TRBV7-5 to TRBJ2-3. TRBV7-5 is a known pseudogene. This CDR3 has 11 residues. Here the CDR3 DNA reads TGTGCCAGAAGCTTTTGGGATACGCAGTATTTT. Translated, it gives CARSFWDTQYF.

The chain employs TRBV20-1 and TRBJ2-7; TRBD1 might be the D (6 bases). Trimming removed 7 bases from V and 4 bases from J, with 11 bases in between. Germline V gene data show CDR1 as DFQATT and CDR2 as SNEGSKA (reference sequence). The CDR3 has 11 residues. The CDR3 here is CSVQGRYEQYF. Written as DNA, the CDR3 is TGCAGTGTTCAGGGGAGATACGAGCAGTACTTC.